This T cell receptor (beta chain) was documented in a study of blood T cells in healthy people across ages. V gave up 2 bases and J gave up 2 bases, with 7 bases separating them. Germline V gives CDR1 MNHNY, CDR2 SVGAGI (reference sequence). The CDR3 has 13 residues. The authors ran a second PCR of about 6 to 11 cycles using a sample-barcoded 5' primer and a J-beta primer mix. Each CDR3 protein gets one entry after TCRdb re-called the 5' RACE reads with MiXCR. This table holds roughly 800,000 distinct CDR3 sequences, about three fifths found once. This clonotype was found a few times. This sequence originates from a young man in good health. The sample consisted of blood. J is TRBJ2-7 and V is TRBV6-6; D not certain. This CDR3 is CASSYSSAYEQYF. CDR3 nucleotides: TGTGCCAGCAGTTACAGTTCCGCCTACGAGCAGTACTTC.